The next 18 T cell receptor beta chains were all read from a single sample in a study of blood T cell repertoires in COVID-19. Generated by immunoSEQ multiplex PCR, the TCRdb table keeps only in-frame clones and is missing some. The sample contains about 180,000 clones, around 85% of which appear only once. Input material: peripheral blood. The receptors were sampled from a man between 60 and 75 years old with acute or convalescent COVID-19.

This clone has a single count. V is TRBV7-8 and J is TRBJ1-5; D unresolved. CDR1 and CDR2 (germline): SGHVS, FQNEAQ. Trimming removed 1 base from V and 0 bases from J, with 16 bases in between. CDR3 size: 18 residues. CDR3 region: CASSLVGAGLYSNQPQHF. The DNA for the CDR3 is TGTGCCAGCAGCTTAGTTGGTGCTGGACTGTATAGCAATCAGCCCCAGCATTTT.

This chain uses TRBV9 with TRBJ2-3, with D uncertain. The CDR3 has 16 residues. Trimming pared 0 bases from V and 4 bases from J, leaving 15 bases between. The germline V gene has CDR1 SGDLS and CDR2 YYNGEE. The CDR3 sequence: CASSVGFAGPADTQYF. The CDR3 nucleotides read TGTGCCAGCAGCGTAGGGTTTGCAGGTCCCGCAGATACGCAGTATTTT.

J is TRBJ1-2 and V is TRBV7-3, with 9 bases identical to TRBD1. Germline CDR1 SGHTA, CDR2 FQGTGA. The V and J ends lost 5 bases and 6 bases, in that order; junction bases with no gene match: 4. The CDR3 has 13 residues. CDR3: CASSLDRGDGYTF. For the CDR3, the DNA is TGTGCCAGCAGCCTGGACAGGGGTGATGGCTACACCTTC.

V is TRBV27 and J is TRBJ2-7, with D possibly matching TRBD1 (5 bases). The V gene's germline CDR1 is MNHEY and CDR2 SMNVEV (reference sequence). V shed 8 bases and J shed 6 bases, with 14 bases lying between them. The CDR3 is 12 amino acids. CDR3 DNA sequence: TGTGCCAGCGGTCACCTGGGGCTCGAGCAGTACTTC. This sequence encodes CASGHLGLEQYF.

The genes are TRBV6-5 and TRBJ1-3, with D hard to call. The CDR3 length is 14 residues. Deletions cut 6 bases from V and 0 bases from J, with 9 bases between. Germline CDR1 and CDR2: MNHEY and SVGAGI. CDR3 sequence reads: CASRSSGSGNTIYF. The CDR3 nucleotides read TGTGCCAGCAGATCCAGTGGCTCTGGAAACACCATATATTTT.

CDR3 in amino acids: CASGLAPRTPHGDTQYF. The CDR3 DNA reads as TGTGCTAGTGGTTTGGCCCCCCGGACTCCACATGGAGATACGCAGTATTTT. The rearrangement uses TRBV12-5 and TRBJ2-3, with a weak D call TRBD2 (5 bases). CDR3 size: 17 residues. The germline CDR1 and CDR2 sequences are LGHNT and FRNRAP. Between the trimmed V and J ends, which lost 1 base and 5 bases, there was a span of 19 bases. The full variable domain, completed using reference TRBV12-5 and TRBJ2-3, is DARVTQTPRHKVTEMGQEVTMRCQPILGHNTVFWYRQTMMQGLELLAYFRNRAPLDDSGMPKDRFSAEMPDATLATLKIQPSEPRDSAVYFCASGLAPRTPHGDTQYFGPGTRLTVL.

In this sample, this clone turned up a few times. The rearrangement links TRBV19 to TRBJ2-1; D gene ambiguous. V lost 1 base to trimming and J lost 3 bases, with 10 bases between them. This CDR3 spans 15 amino acids. Germline-derived CDR1 and CDR2 are LNHDA and SQIVND (reference sequence). The CDR3 DNA follows: TGTGCCAGTAGTATAGGAGGCGCAGTCTACAATGAGCAGTTCTTC. Translation gives CASSIGGAVYNEQFF.

The gene calls are TRBV15 and TRBJ1-5; tentatively, D is TRBD1 (5 bases). Germline V lookup: CDR1 LNHNV, CDR2 YYDKDF (reference sequence). Trimming cost V 1 base and J 6 bases, with 16 bases left between them. The CDR3 totals 16 residues. CDR3 sequence (DNA): TGTGCCACCAGCAGAGCCGGGACTCCCGCAGGTCAGCCCCAGCATTTT. It encodes CATSRAGTPAGQPQHF.

The genes are TRBV29-1 and TRBJ1-5, with D possibly matching TRBD1 (5 bases). Looked up from germline, CDR1 is SQVTM and CDR2 is ANQGSEA. The CDR3 length is 14 residues. Trimming pared 5 bases from V and 0 bases from J, leaving 11 bases between. This CDR3 is CSVRGGDSNQPQHF. DNA of the CDR3: TGCAGCGTTCGGGGGGGAGATAGCAATCAGCCCCAGCATTTT.

The chain joins TRBV30 to TRBJ2-2, with D possibly TRBD2 on 6 matching bases. The CDR3 consists of 16 residues. The germline V gene has CDR1 GTSNPN and CDR2 SVGIG (reference sequence). V was clipped by 3 bases and J by 4 bases, with 18 bases between them. CDR3 coding DNA: TGTGCCTGGAGCTCGCTCCGGGAGTGGGGCACCGGGGAGCTGTTTTTT. Translated: CAWSSLREWGTGELFF. Using reference TRBV30 and TRBJ2-2 for the parts outside the CDR3, the full variable domain is SQTIHQWPATLVQPVGSPLSLECTVEGTSNPNLYWYRQAAGRGLQLLFYSVGIGQISSEVPQNLSASRPQDRQFILSSKKLLLSDSGFYLCAWSSLREWGTGELFFGEGSRLTVL.

The V and J genes are TRBV4-1 and TRBJ1-2, with 11 positions matching TRBD1. V gave up 5 bases and J gave up 2 bases; unmatched junction bases: 4. Germline V gene data show CDR1 as MGHRA and CDR2 as YSYEKL. The CDR3 runs to 15 residues. The CDR3 is CASSSRTGGNYGYTF. CDR3 bases: TGCGCCAGCAGCTCCCGGACAGGGGGCAACTATGGCTACACCTTC.

This clone was found once. The V and J genes are TRBV5-1 and TRBJ1-1; 9 bases align to TRBD1. Germline-derived CDR1 and CDR2 are SGHRS and YFSETQ. The V and J ends lost 2 bases and 2 bases, in that order; junction bases with no gene match: 4. CDR3 size: 15 residues. The CDR3 sequence: CASSFLTGGNTEAFF. CDR3 nucleotide sequence: TGCGCCAGCAGCTTTTTGACAGGGGGAAACACTGAAGCTTTCTTT. The whole variable domain, remainder taken from reference TRBV5-1 and TRBJ1-1, is KAGVTQTPRYLIKTRGQQVTLSCSPISGHRSVSWYQQTPGQGLQFLFEYFSETQRNKGNFPGRFSGRQFSNSRSEMNVSTLELGDSALYLCASSFLTGGNTEAFFGQGTRLTVV.

The chain recombines TRBV7-3 with TRBJ1-2; D possibly corresponds to TRBD1 (6 bases). V was cut by 4 bases and J by 7 bases, with 7 bases left in between. The CDR3 is 11 amino acids. Germline V CDR1 and CDR2: SGHTA, FQGTGA. The CDR3 is CASSSRGGYTF. CDR3 coding DNA: TGTGCCAGCAGCTCCAGGGGTGGCTACACCTTC.

The chain employs TRBV5-5 and TRBJ1-5; weak D call: TRBD1 (5 bases). Germline-derived CDR1 and CDR2 are SGHKS and YYEKEE (reference sequence). The CDR3 covers 14 residues. The V gene lost 0 bases and the J gene lost 4 bases, with 8 bases spanning the gap. CDR3 sequence (DNA): TGTGCCAGCAGCTTGGCGGCAGGGAATCAGCCCCAGCATTTT. It yields the protein CASSLAAGNQPQHF. The whole variable domain, filled in from reference TRBV5-5 and TRBJ1-5, reads DAGVTQSPTHLIKTRGQQVTLRCSPISGHKSVSWYQQVLGQGPQFIFQYYEKEERGRGNFPDRFSARQFPNYSSELNVNALLLGDSALYLCASSLAAGNQPQHFGDGTRLSIL.

The chain has TRBV28 and TRBJ2-7; D is perhaps TRBD1 (6 bases). V was cut by 5 bases and J by 0 bases, with 17 bases left in between. CDR1 and CDR2 (germline): MDHEN, SYDVKM. The CDR3 is made up of 16 amino acids. CDR3 in amino acids: CASSPSGTSSSYEQYF. The CDR3 bases are TGTGCCAGCAGTCCCTCCGGGACATCGAGCTCCTACGAGCAGTACTTC.

The chain combines TRBV7-3 with TRBJ2-2, with D perhaps matching TRBD2 (6 bases). The CDR3 spans 16 residues. CDR1 SGHTA and CDR2 FQGTGA come from the germline V gene. The V end lost 5 bases, the J end lost 6 bases, and 19 bases lay between the germline ends. For the CDR3, the DNA is TGTGCCAGCAGCCCATTCGGAGGGAGTTCGGCCGGGGAGCTGTTTTTT. Residues: CASSPFGGSSAGELFF.

This clone was detected a few times. The rearrangement uses TRBV5-1 and TRBJ1-1; D remains unclear. The V end was cut by 5 bases, the J end by 0 bases, with 11 bases between. Per the germline V gene, CDR1 is SGHRS and CDR2 is YFSETQ. This CDR3 has 14 residues. CDR3 DNA sequence: TGCGCCAGCAGTCCCTACAGCATGAACACTGAAGCTTTCTTT. This encodes CASSPYSMNTEAFF. Based on the CDR3 plus reference TRBV5-1 and TRBJ1-1, the full variable domain is KAGVTQTPRYLIKTRGQQVTLSCSPISGHRSVSWYQQTPGQGLQFLFEYFSETQRNKGNFPGRFSGRQFSNSRSEMNVSTLELGDSALYLCASSPYSMNTEAFFGQGTRLTVV.

The V gene is TRBV6-5, the J gene TRBJ2-3; D is undetermined. From germline, CDR1 is MNHEY and CDR2 SVGAGI. This CDR3 has 11 amino acids. The DNA of the CDR3 is TGTGCAGTCCAGATCACAGATACGCAGTATTTT. It yields the protein CAVQITDTQYF.